What follows describes a single TCR beta chain. The source of the sample is a study of blood T cell repertoires in COVID-19. This table comes from immunoSEQ multiplex PCR, and its TCRdb copy is limited to in-frame clones, with some not included. The sample includes about 430,000 clones, 80% to 90% of them seen just once. This CDR3 spans 15 amino acids. CDR1 is SGHDT and CDR2 is YYEEEE in the germline V gene. The germline V and J ends were trimmed by 4 bases and 7 bases, with 18 bases remaining between them. Sequencing was done on a sample of PBMCs or T cells enriched from blood (not recorded which). The sequence came from a man aged 30 to 39 who had recovered from COVID-19. The rearrangement links TRBV5-6 to TRBJ2-1, with a weak D call TRBD2 (6 bases). The CDR3, as DNA: TGTGCCAGCAGCCCCCGGGACTCCATCTCAAATGAGCAGTTCTTC. Residues: CASSPRDSISNEQFF.